This T cell receptor beta chain was identified in a study of T cell responses to AZD1222 COVID-19 vaccine. Notes on the study in general: Donors were chiefly white British, with a greater number of females, and clonal diversity was perhaps underestimated. Spike regions recognized by vaccine-associated CD4 TCRs spanned the protein, led by 160-218 and 743-854. Seropositivity was recorded at baseline in only a handful of AZD1222 recipients. Reports indicate that nearly half of spike-specific TCRs are directed at unmutated variant regions.

On this clone: Its antigen is unidentified.

Sequencing was performed with immunoSEQ multiplex PCR; in TCRdb, only in-frame clones are kept and a portion is missing. The sample consists of about 64,000 clones, about 89% of them appearing once. CDR1 and CDR2 (germline): WSHSY, SAAADI. Trimming removed 6 bases at V and 2 bases at J, with 11 bases between. The length of the CDR3 is 13 residues. V is TRBV10-2 and J is TRBJ2-7; TRBD1 might be the D (5 bases). This sample comprised peripheral blood, obtained 28 days after the second dose of the MenACWY control vaccine. This clonotype was obtained from an adult who received the MenACWY meningococcal vaccine as a control. CDR3 sequence: CASRETVTYEQYF. CDR3 DNA: TGCGCCAGCAGGGAGACAGTCACCTACGAGCAGTACTTC.